What follows are 16 T cell receptor beta chains derived from one specimen sequenced in a study of blood T cells in healthy people across ages. Using a J-beta primer mix together with a sample-barcoded 5' primer, a second PCR was run for roughly 7 to 11 cycles. Each CDR3 protein is one row after TCRdb ran MiXCR on the 5' RACE reads. The repertoire holds 650,000 to 700,000 distinct CDR3 sequences, less than 40% seen once, with 15% in the top ten. The material sequenced was blood. These TCRs come from a woman aged 80 or over in good health.

The chain couples TRBV12-3 or TRBV12-4 to TRBJ1-2; D perhaps matches TRBD1 (5 bases). V was cut by 5 bases and J by 5 bases, with 18 bases left in between. The CDR3 runs 15 residues. This CDR3 is CASSPPGRARYGYTF. CDR3 nucleotides: TGTGCCAGCAGTCCACCGGGACGGGCCAGGTATGGCTACACCTTC.

The CDR3 reads CASSTPRVRFDTGELFF. The CDR3 DNA reads as TGTGCCAGCAGTACCCCCAGGGTGCGCTTTGACACCGGGGAGCTGTTTTTT. This chain joins TRBV6-6 and TRBJ2-2; TRBD1 might be the D (5 bases). Germline V gene sequence: CDR1 MNHNY, CDR2 SVGAGI (reference sequence). The CDR3 extends over 17 amino acids. Deletions cut 5 bases from V and 3 bases from J, with 19 bases between.

As to this clonotype: A much larger clonotype is one base distant, so this may be a read error. V is TRBV4-1 and J is TRBJ2-3; TRBD2 matches 11 bases. This CDR3 has 18 amino acids. Germline CDR1 is MGHRA and CDR2 is YSYEKL. The V gene end was trimmed by 4 bases and the J gene end by 0 bases; junction bases not matched to a gene: 9. CDR3 DNA: TGCGCCAGCAGCCGAGTGAGGCTAGCGGGGGGTAGCACAGATACGCAGTATTTT. Protein product: CASSRVRLAGGSTDTQYF.

The chain couples TRBV2 to TRBJ1-1; D perhaps matches TRBD1 (5 bases). The CDR3 sequence is 13 residues long. Germline values: CDR1 SNHLY, CDR2 FYNNEI. Trimming took off 10 bases at V and 1 base at J, with 13 bases between the two ends. This CDR3 reads CATKTGGNTEAFF. DNA of the CDR3: TGTGCCACGAAGACTGGGGGGAACACTGAAGCTTTCTTT.

The gene calls are TRBV6-6 and TRBJ1-1; D is uncertain. Germline loops: CDR1 MNHNY, CDR2 SVGAGI (reference sequence). The V end lost 5 bases, the J end lost 1 base, and 11 bases lay between the germline ends. This CDR3 has 14 residues. CDR3 in DNA: TGTGCCAGCAGTACCGCCAAGGGGAACACTGAAGCTTTCTTT. The encoded protein is CASSTAKGNTEAFF.

This clonotype was counted between two and nine times. The chain is built from TRBV29-1 and TRBJ2-7, with a weak D call TRBD2 (5 bases). V was trimmed by 6 bases and J by 6 bases, leaving 18 bases between them. Germline V CDR1 and CDR2: SQVTM, ANQGSEA. The CDR3 contains 13 residues. The CDR3 bases are TGCAGCGTCGCCGGGAAGATTGGGAGCGAGCAGTACTTC. It encodes CSVAGKIGSEQYF.

The genes are TRBV9 and TRBJ2-1; D unresolved. The germline V gene has CDR1 SGDLS and CDR2 YYNGEE. V lost 3 bases and J 6 bases, leaving 10 bases between the germline ends. This CDR3 is built from 13 residues. CDR3 loop: CASSGLGSNEQFF. In DNA, the CDR3 is TGTGCCAGCAGCGGTCTGGGGTCCAATGAGCAGTTCTTC.

The table lists this clonotype with many counts. V is TRBV7-2 and J is TRBJ1-5; 9 positions agree with TRBD1. The CDR3 is 15 amino acids. The V gene end was trimmed by 2 bases and the J gene end by 7 bases; junction bases not matched to a gene: 6. Per the germline V gene, CDR1 is SGHTA and CDR2 is FQGNSA. CDR3 sequence: CASSLQGTGKQPQHF. In DNA, the CDR3 is TGTGCCAGCAGCTTACAAGGGACAGGGAAGCAGCCCCAGCATTTT.

Of note for this clonotype: A read error may be the cause here, since a much bigger clone is one base away. The gene calls are TRBV2 and TRBJ2-5, with D perhaps assigned TRBD1 or TRBD2 (6 bases each). The end of the DNA is better explained by TRBJ2-7, so the J call may be wrong. The CDR3 loop spans 14 amino acids. CDR1 is SNHLY, CDR2 FYNNEI, per germline. The CDR3 loop reads CATEGTRGAYEQYF. CDR3 nucleotides: TGTGCCACGGAGGGGACAAGGGGAGCCTACGAGCAGTACTTC.

This clonotype appeared a few times. V usage is TRBV2 and J usage is TRBJ1-5; D not resolved. Between the trimmed V and J ends, which lost 3 bases and 10 bases, there was a span of 4 bases. CDR1 is SNHLY and CDR2 is FYNNEI in the germline V gene. The CDR3 totals 10 residues. CDR3 coding DNA: TGTGCCAGCAGTGACGGACCCCAGCATTTT. This translates into CASSDGPQHF.

This chain connects TRBV6-5 to TRBJ1-1; 10 bases match TRBD1. V was clipped by 7 bases and J by 1 base; unmatched bases: 9. The CDR3 length is 16 residues. The germline CDR1 and CDR2 sequences are MNHEY and SVGAGI. CDR3: CASTRGTGATNTEAFF. DNA for the CDR3: TGTGCCAGCACCCGAGGGACAGGGGCTACGAACACTGAAGCTTTCTTT.

This clonotype has a count of ten or more. The chain combines TRBV7-2 with TRBJ2-1; D is perhaps TRBD2 (6 bases). Trimming stripped 6 bases from V and 4 bases from J, with 16 bases between. The CDR3 has 15 residues. The germline V gene has CDR1 SGHTA and CDR2 FQGNSA. CDR3 nucleotides: TGTGCCAGCAGACTCGGGGGTTTAAGGTACAATGAGCAGTTCTTC. Protein sequence: CASRLGGLRYNEQFF.

Many counts were recorded for this clonotype. The CDR3, as DNA: TGTGCCAGCAGCTACGCAGGGAGCTCCTACAATGAGCAGTTCTTC. It encodes CASSYAGSSYNEQFF. V is TRBV7-2 and J is TRBJ2-1; D may be TRBD1 or TRBD2 (5 bases each). CDR3 length equals 15 residues. Trimming removed 4 bases at V and 0 bases at J, with 10 bases between. Germline V gene data show CDR1 as SGHTA and CDR2 as FQGNSA.

This clonotype showed up just a few times. A much more abundant neighbour one base away suggests this may be a read error. The chain joins TRBV6-5 to TRBJ2-5; D call uncertain. V gave up 0 bases and J gave up 11 bases, with 25 bases separating them. The CDR3 length is 17 residues. CDR1 is MNHEY, CDR2 SVGAGI, per germline. The CDR3 DNA is TGTGCCAGCAGTTACTCGAATCCCATGGGTACCTACAATGAGCAGTACTTC. Amino acids: CASSYSNPMGTYNEQYF.

V usage is TRBV28 and J usage is TRBJ1-1; D is perhaps TRBD1 (6 bases). The CDR3 has 15 amino acids. Trimming removed 7 bases from V and 4 bases from J, with 19 bases in between. The V gene's germline CDR1 is MDHEN and CDR2 SYDVKM. CDR3 DNA: TGTGCCAGCATCCGAGGGAGGGGGGCTGTCACTGAAGCTTTCTTT. This codes for CASIRGRGAVTEAFF.

This clonotype occurred a few times. With a much larger clone just one base away, this may be a read error. J is TRBJ2-7 and V is TRBV7-2, with D tentatively TRBD2 (6 bases). This CDR3 has 15 residues. Germline V gives CDR1 SGHTA, CDR2 FQGNSA. CDR3 DNA sequence: TGTGTCAGCAGCTTAAGTGGGGGGACCTCCTACGAGCAGTACTTC. Its translation: CVSSLSGGTSYEQYF.